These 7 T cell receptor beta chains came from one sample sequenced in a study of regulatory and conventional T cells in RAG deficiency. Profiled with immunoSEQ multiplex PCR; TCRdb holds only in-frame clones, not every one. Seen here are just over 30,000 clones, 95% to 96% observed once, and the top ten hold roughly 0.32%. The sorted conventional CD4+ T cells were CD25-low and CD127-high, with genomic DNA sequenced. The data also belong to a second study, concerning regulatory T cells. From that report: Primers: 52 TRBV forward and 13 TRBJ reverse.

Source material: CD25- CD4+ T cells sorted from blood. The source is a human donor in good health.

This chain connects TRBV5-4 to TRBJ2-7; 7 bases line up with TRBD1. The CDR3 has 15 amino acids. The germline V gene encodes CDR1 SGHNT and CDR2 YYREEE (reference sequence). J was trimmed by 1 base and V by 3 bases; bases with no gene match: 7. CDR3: CASSSGVDRSYEQYF. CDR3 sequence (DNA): TGTGCCAGCAGCTCAGGCGTGGACAGGTCCTACGAGCAGTACTTC.

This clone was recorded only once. CDR3 DNA: TGTGCCAGCAGCTCCCAAGGGGGAGAGACCCAGTACTTC. Protein: CASSSQGGETQYF. The chain joins TRBV28 to TRBJ2-5, with a weak D call TRBD1 (6 bases). This CDR3 contains 13 residues. Trimming shortened V by 6 bases and J by 4 bases, and 12 bases separated the two germline ends. Germline V gene lookup returns CDR1 MDHEN and CDR2 SYDVKM.

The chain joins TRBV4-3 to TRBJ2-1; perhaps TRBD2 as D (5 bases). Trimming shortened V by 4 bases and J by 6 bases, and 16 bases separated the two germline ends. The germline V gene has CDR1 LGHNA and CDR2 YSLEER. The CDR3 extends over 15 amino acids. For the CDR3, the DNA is TGCGCCAGCAGCCCGACGAGGGCCCCAAGCAATGAGCAGTTCTTC. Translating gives CASSPTRAPSNEQFF.

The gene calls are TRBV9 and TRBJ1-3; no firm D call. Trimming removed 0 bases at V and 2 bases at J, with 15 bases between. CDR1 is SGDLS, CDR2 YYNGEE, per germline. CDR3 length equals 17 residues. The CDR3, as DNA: TGTGCCAGCAGCGTAGGATTTGGAGGGAGCACTGGAAACACCATATATTTT. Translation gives CASSVGFGGSTGNTIYF.

The CDR3 region is CASSIQGRANYGYTF. In DNA form, the CDR3 reads TGTGCCAGTAGTATCCAAGGGAGGGCGAACTATGGCTACACCTTC. The rearrangement links TRBV19 to TRBJ1-2, with no clear D. Between the trimmed V and J ends, which lost 3 bases and 2 bases, there was a span of 13 bases. Germline V gene lookup returns CDR1 LNHDA and CDR2 SQIVND (reference sequence). This CDR3 contains 15 residues.

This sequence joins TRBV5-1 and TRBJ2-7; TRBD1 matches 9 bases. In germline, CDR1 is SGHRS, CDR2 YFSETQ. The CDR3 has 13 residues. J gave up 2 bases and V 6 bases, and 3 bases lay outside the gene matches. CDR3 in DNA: TGCGCCAGCAAGAGGACAGGGGCCTACGAGCAGTACTTC. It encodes CASKRTGAYEQYF.

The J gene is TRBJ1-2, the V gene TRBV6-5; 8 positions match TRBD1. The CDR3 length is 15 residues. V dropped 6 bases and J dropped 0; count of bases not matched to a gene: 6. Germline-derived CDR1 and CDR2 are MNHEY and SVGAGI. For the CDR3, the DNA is TGTGCCAGCAGCCCCACAGGGGGACCTAACTATGGCTACACCTTC. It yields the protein CASSPTGGPNYGYTF.